Included here is one T cell receptor (beta chain) sequence, with context. Its specificity is unknown. V shed 10 bases, J shed 6 bases, and the junction held 7 bases outside the gene matches. The germline V gene encodes CDR1 MNHNY and CDR2 SVGAGI (reference sequence). CDR3 size: 12 residues. The source of the sample is a study of shared clonotypes between healthy human individuals. Study findings and constraints: At large depth, rarefaction still showed sorted-subset sequencing to be incomplete. Memory subsets generally showed smaller estimated richness than naive subsets did.

Study donors comprised healthy, HIV-negative adults devoid of recent acute infection or vaccination. This was a deep-level run. Here immunoSEQ multiplex PCR was the method, and the copy in TCRdb shows in-frame clones only, minus some. The repertoire holds approximately 530,000 clones, with 90% to 96% as singletons. This receptor was taken from a woman in her thirties in good health. The specimen sequenced was naive CD4+ T cells sorted from blood. Subset given: CD45RA+ positively selected. The rearrangement joins TRBV6-6 to TRBJ1-2, with 8 bases identical to TRBD1. CDR3 in amino acids: CATHDRGDGYTF. For the CDR3, the DNA is TGTGCCACGCATGACAGGGGAGATGGCTACACCTTC.